What follows are 24 T cell receptor beta chains derived from one specimen sequenced in a study of blood T cell repertoires in COVID-19. The protocol was immunoSEQ multiplex PCR, while the TCRdb copy is restricted to in-frame clones and leaves out a portion. This table holds 250,000 or so clones, around 86% found once. The sample taken for sequencing was peripheral blood. The receptors come from a man aged 35 to 55 with active or convalescent COVID-19.

J is TRBJ2-5 and V is TRBV27, with 10 bases identical to TRBD1. The CDR3 runs to 18 residues. Looked up from germline, CDR1 is MNHEY and CDR2 is SMNVEV (reference sequence). With V trimmed by 7 bases and J by 3 bases, 17 bases remained unmatched. The CDR3: CASTTKTSGQGSKETQYF. CDR3 DNA sequence: TGTGCCAGCACTACAAAAACCTCGGGACAGGGGTCGAAAGAGACCCAGTACTTC.

The chain recombines TRBV6-5 with TRBJ1-6, with TRBD1 matching over 7 bases. The CDR3 consists of 15 residues. Germline V gene sequence: CDR1 MNHEY, CDR2 SVGAGI. The ends lost 0 bases at V and 5 bases at J; junction bases unmatched: 1. CDR3 amino acids: CASSYSGQNNSPLHF. CDR3 DNA: TGTGCCAGCAGTTACTCGGGACAGAATAATTCACCCCTCCACTTT.

The chain is built from TRBV30 and TRBJ1-1; maybe TRBD1 (6 bases). Trimming cost V 2 bases and J 7 bases, with 14 bases left between them. The CDR3 sequence is 13 residues long. Germline CDR1 is GTSNPN and CDR2 is SVGIG (reference sequence). The CDR3 bases are TGTGCCTGGAGTAGAGACAGGATACTTGAAGCTTTCTTT. Protein: CAWSRDRILEAFF.

The V gene is TRBV5-1, the J gene TRBJ1-6, with a weak D call TRBD1 (5 bases). Germline V gene sequence: CDR1 SGHRS, CDR2 YFSETQ. The CDR3 totals 17 residues. V lost 4 bases, J lost 7 bases, and 21 bases lay in between. CDR3 sequence reads: CASSPWGDLKGNSPLHF. In DNA form, the CDR3 reads TGCGCCAGCAGCCCCTGGGGGGACCTTAAGGGCAATTCACCCCTCCACTTT.

The rearrangement uses TRBV5-8 and TRBJ2-7, with D possibly TRBD2 on 6 matching bases. Germline V lookup: CDR1 SGHTS, CDR2 YDEGEE. The V end lost 2 bases, the J end lost 5 bases, and 17 bases lay between the germline ends. The CDR3 runs 15 residues. CDR3 amino acids: CASSFISGRGHEQYF. The CDR3 coding sequence is TGTGCCAGCAGCTTTATTTCCGGGAGAGGACACGAGCAGTACTTC.

This chain connects TRBV3-1 (or the pseudogene TRBV3-2) to TRBJ1-6; tentative D call: TRBD1 (6 bases). The V end lost 1 base, the J end lost 8 bases, and 9 bases lay between the germline ends. This CDR3 has 14 amino acids. Germline CDR1 and CDR2: LGHDT and YNNKEL (reference sequence). The CDR3 DNA follows: TGTGCCAGCAGCCAAGGGGGGCACGATTCACCCCTCCACTTT. This sequence encodes CASSQGGHDSPLHF.

The rearrangement uses TRBV2 and TRBJ2-6, with D possibly matching TRBD2 (6 bases). Germline V lookup: CDR1 SNHLY, CDR2 FYNNEI. The CDR3 is 16 residues long. The V end was cut by 3 bases, the J end by 0 bases, with 9 bases between. CDR3 in amino acids: CASSEQGGSGANVLTF. Here the CDR3 DNA reads TGTGCCAGCAGTGAGCAGGGAGGCTCTGGGGCCAACGTCCTGACTTTC.

For the CDR3, the DNA is TGTGCCAGCAGCGCGGGCGAGGGTCCCTCCTCTGGAAACACCATATATTTT. Translated: CASSAGEGPSSGNTIYF. The chain has TRBV9 and TRBJ1-3; no clear D gene. CDR3 length: 17 residues. CDR1 and CDR2 from the germline V gene are SGDLS and YYNGEE. V lost 3 bases and J 0 bases, leaving 16 bases between the germline ends.

The V gene is TRBV5-1, the J gene TRBJ1-6; D perhaps matches TRBD1 (6 bases). The CDR3 is 15 residues long. The V gene lost 3 bases and the J gene lost 8 bases, with 15 bases spanning the gap. Per germline, CDR1 SGHRS and CDR2 YFSETQ. The CDR3 nucleotides are TGCGCCAGCAGCTCGGCAGACCCAGGGGATTCACCCCTCCACTTT. It codes for CASSSADPGDSPLHF.

V usage is TRBV27 and J usage is TRBJ2-7; no definite D call. CDR1 MNHEY and CDR2 SMNVEV come from the germline V gene (reference sequence). The CDR3 totals 11 residues. Trimming stripped 6 bases from V and 7 bases from J, with 10 bases between. The CDR3 nucleotides are TGTGCCAGCAGGCGGTCGGGTGAGCAGTACTTC. Amino acid sequence: CASRRSGEQYF.

V gene TRBV9 combines with J gene TRBJ1-4; 8 nucleotides align to TRBD1. V gave up 4 bases and J gave up 5 bases; unmatched junction bases: 4. The CDR3 contains 14 residues. Per germline, CDR1 SGDLS and CDR2 YYNGEE. The CDR3, as DNA: TGTGCCAGCAGCCCAGGGGGCGTCAATGAAAAACTGTTTTTT. Translation: CASSPGGVNEKLFF.

V usage is TRBV11-3 and J usage is TRBJ2-5; 8 bases match TRBD2. The junction had 2 bases not matched to a gene; V was cut back by 1 base and J by 4 bases. The length of the CDR3 is 14 residues. From germline, CDR1 is SGHNT and CDR2 YENEEA. The CDR3 spells CASSLGLAGETQYF. The CDR3 coding sequence is TGTGCCAGCAGCTTAGGTCTAGCGGGAGAGACCCAGTACTTC. The whole variable domain, filled in from reference TRBV11-3 and TRBJ2-5, reads EAGVVQSPRYKIIEKKQPVAFWCNPISGHNTLYWYLQNLGQGPELLIRYENEEAVDDSQLPKDRFSAERLKGVDSTLKIQPAELGDSAVYLCASSLGLAGETQYFGPGTRLLVL.

The rearrangement joins TRBV12-5 to TRBJ1-5, with D uncertain. V was trimmed by 6 bases and J by 0 bases, leaving 15 bases between them. CDR1 is LGHNT, CDR2 FRNRAP, per germline. The CDR3 consists of 16 residues. The CDR3 loop is CASGLTAAYSNQPQHF. Written as DNA, the CDR3 is TGTGCTAGTGGACTCACAGCCGCCTATAGCAATCAGCCCCAGCATTTT. Filled out from reference TRBV12-5 and TRBJ1-5, the complete variable domain reads DARVTQTPRHKVTEMGQEVTMRCQPILGHNTVFWYRQTMMQGLELLAYFRNRAPLDDSGMPKDRFSAEMPDATLATLKIQPSEPRDSAVYFCASGLTAAYSNQPQHFGDGTRLSIL.

The chain employs TRBV4-1 and TRBJ2-3; tentatively, D is TRBD1 (6 bases). This CDR3 is built from 14 residues. Looked up from germline, CDR1 is MGHRA and CDR2 is YSYEKL. The V and J ends lost 4 bases and 2 bases respectively, with 10 bases between them. The CDR3 nucleotides are TGCGCCAGCAGCCTGGGGGCGGTCACAGATACGCAGTATTTT. It specifies CASSLGAVTDTQYF.

The rearrangement links TRBV5-1 to TRBJ2-3; 9 positions agree with TRBD1. Germline V gives CDR1 SGHRS, CDR2 YFSETQ. The length of the CDR3 is 15 residues. V shed 5 bases, J shed 4 bases, and the junction held 8 bases outside the gene matches. As DNA, the CDR3 is TGCGCCAGCAGGCGGACAGGGGAATCTCCAGATACGCAGTATTTT. Its translation is CASRRTGESPDTQYF.

V gene TRBV10-3 combines with J gene TRBJ1-1, with unresolved D. Germline V gene data show CDR1 as ENHRY and CDR2 as SYGVKD. The V and J ends lost 8 bases and 0 bases respectively, with 10 bases between them. This CDR3 region has 13 residues. CDR3: CAILGGLNTEAFF. In nucleotides, the CDR3 is TGTGCCATCCTAGGCGGGCTGAACACTGAAGCTTTCTTT.

V is TRBV9 and J is TRBJ2-2; weak D call: TRBD1 (6 bases). The CDR3 covers 17 residues. CDR1 is SGDLS and CDR2 is YYNGEE in the germline V gene. The V end lost 1 base, the J end lost 3 bases, and 16 bases lay between the germline ends. The CDR3 DNA follows: TGTGCCAGCAGCGTAAACACAGGGTTACCCGACACCGGGGAGCTGTTTTTT. Translating it yields CASSVNTGLPDTGELFF.

The J gene is TRBJ1-1, the V gene TRBV5-6; no reliable D call. Germline V gives CDR1 SGHDT, CDR2 YYEEEE. This CDR3 comprises 15 residues. The V end was cut by 2 bases, the J end by 0 bases, with 11 bases between. The CDR3 reads CASSFQTPLNTEAFF. The CDR3 DNA reads TGTGCCAGCAGCTTCCAGACTCCTTTGAACACTGAAGCTTTCTTT.

The rearrangement links TRBV2 to TRBJ1-5; TRBD1 might be the D (6 bases). The CDR3 covers 14 residues. The V gene lost 4 bases and the J gene lost 7 bases, with 14 bases spanning the gap. Looked up from germline, CDR1 is SNHLY and CDR2 is FYNNEI. The CDR3 nucleotides read TGTGCCAGCAGTGCGGGGGGGCAAAAGCAGCCCCAGCATTTT. Translating gives CASSAGGQKQPQHF.

The chain recombines TRBV14 with TRBJ1-1; weak D call: TRBD1 (5 bases). Deletions cut 6 bases from V and 8 bases from J, with 16 bases between. The germline CDR1 and CDR2 sequences are SGHDN and FVKESK. The CDR3 contains 13 residues. The CDR3 protein is CASRPLGGREAFF. The CDR3 nucleotides are TGTGCCAGCAGACCCCTGGGGGGAAGGGAAGCTTTCTTT.

V and J are TRBV25-1 and TRBJ2-2; 8 positions match TRBD2. The V and J ends lost 6 bases and 0 bases, in that order; junction bases with no gene match: 3. This CDR3 spans 15 amino acids. The germline V gene encodes CDR1 MGHDK and CDR2 SYGVNS. The CDR3 sequence is CASRIAGSNTGELFF. CDR3 sequence (DNA): TGTGCCAGCAGGATAGCGGGGTCGAACACCGGGGAGCTGTTTTTT.

The chain recombines TRBV7-2 with TRBJ1-6, with D possibly being TRBD1 (6 bases). The germline V and J ends were trimmed by 6 bases and 9 bases, with 15 bases remaining between them. The CDR3 has 14 residues. The germline V gene encodes CDR1 SGHTA and CDR2 FQGNSA. The CDR3 loop reads CASSQFQGSSPLHF. The CDR3 region has the DNA TGTGCCAGCAGTCAATTCCAGGGGTCTTCACCCCTCCACTTT.

This clone was picked up a small number of times. This rearrangement joins TRBV6-5 to TRBJ1-2; 7 nucleotides line up with TRBD1. Germline loops: CDR1 MNHEY, CDR2 SVGAGI. The ends lost 2 bases at V and 4 bases at J; junction bases unmatched: 7. This CDR3 region has 15 residues. Here the CDR3 DNA reads TGTGCCAGCAGTTACCTCAAGACAGGGATCTATGGCTACACCTTC. This translates into CASSYLKTGIYGYTF.

The J gene is TRBJ2-2, the V gene TRBV27; no reliable D call. CDR3 length equals 14 residues. Per germline, CDR1 MNHEY and CDR2 SMNVEV (reference sequence). Trimming removed 3 bases from V and 1 base from J, with 6 bases in between. The CDR3 bases are TGTGCCAGCAGTTTTAGGAGGAACACCGGGGAGCTGTTTTTT. Protein sequence: CASSFRRNTGELFF.